These 23 T cell receptor beta chains share one sample of origin, sequenced in a study of cytomegalovirus exposure and HLA in healthy donors. PCR primers comprised 60 Vbeta and 13 Jbeta primers. This table comes from immunoSEQ multiplex PCR, and its TCRdb copy is limited to in-frame clones, with some not included. The data hold approximately 100,000 clones, with almost 80% observed a single time. Material for sequencing was PBMCs. These receptors were obtained from a man aged 60 to 75 in good health and CMV-seropositive.

The V and J genes are TRBV15 and TRBJ1-4, with 10 positions matching TRBD1. V lost 1 base to trimming and J lost 6 bases; unmatched junction nucleotides: 5. The CDR3 length is 16 residues. The germline V gene encodes CDR1 LNHNV and CDR2 YYDKDF (reference sequence). CDR3 protein: CATSRALGTGDEKLFF. In DNA form, the CDR3 reads TGTGCCACCAGCAGAGCCCTCGGGACAGGGGATGAAAAACTGTTTTTT.

The chain joins TRBV7-2 to TRBJ1-1, with D possibly matching TRBD1 (5 bases). The CDR3 is 14 residues long. Trimming took 2 bases from V and 2 from J, leaving 9 bases between them. Germline V gene sequence: CDR1 SGHTA, CDR2 FQGNSA. The chain's CDR3 is CASSLYGGNTEAFF. In DNA form, the CDR3 reads TGTGCCAGCAGCTTATACGGGGGAAACACTGAAGCTTTCTTT.

V gene TRBV29-1 combines with J gene TRBJ2-2; TRBD1 aligns across 7 bases. The V gene end was trimmed by 8 bases and the J gene end by 5 bases; junction bases not matched to a gene: 11. CDR1 and CDR2 (germline): SQVTM, ANQGSEA. The CDR3 loop spans 14 amino acids. The CDR3 nucleotides are TGCAGCATTTCCTGGACAGGAGTGACCGGGGAGCTGTTTTTT. It specifies CSISWTGVTGELFF.

In DNA, the CDR3 is TGTGCCAGCAGCTCTAGGCGCGAGAACACTGAAGCTTTCTTT. It translates to CASSSRRENTEAFF. The chain uses TRBV11-2 and TRBJ1-1, with D uncertain. Germline loops: CDR1 SGHAT, CDR2 FQNNGV. The CDR3 totals 14 residues. V lost 4 bases and J 1 base, leaving 10 bases between the germline ends. Combining the CDR3 with reference TRBV11-2 and TRBJ1-1 gives the whole variable domain EAGVAQSPRYKIIEKRQSVAFWCNPISGHATLYWYQQILGQGPKLLIQFQNNGVVDDSQLPKDRFSAERLKGVDSTLKIQPAKLEDSAVYLCASSSRRENTEAFFGQGTRLTVV.

The chain recombines TRBV5-1 with TRBJ1-2; 10 bases agree with TRBD1. The ends lost 3 bases at V and 6 bases at J; junction bases unmatched: 2. The germline gives CDR1 SGHRS, CDR2 YFSETQ. CDR3 length: 13 amino acids. In DNA, the CDR3 is TGCGCCAGCAGCTGGACAGGGGGAGATGGCTACACCTTC. This encodes CASSWTGGDGYTF.

The gene calls are TRBV7-6 and TRBJ1-1, with TRBD1 as a possible D gene (6 bases). From germline, CDR1 is SGHVS and CDR2 FNYEAQ. V was clipped by 1 base and J by 7 bases, with 16 bases between them. This CDR3 comprises 15 residues. CDR3 loop: CASSLGPTGSIEAFF. CDR3 DNA sequence: TGTGCCAGCAGCTTAGGTCCGACAGGAAGCATTGAAGCTTTCTTT.

The chain links TRBV21-1 to TRBJ1-6. TRBV21-1 corresponds to a pseudogene. The CDR3 spans 15 residues. The CDR3: CASSKGRGYNSPLHF. DNA of the CDR3: TGTGCCAGCAGCAAAGGAAGAGGGTATAATTCACCCCTCCACTTT.

The chain uses TRBV5-1 and TRBJ2-3; 8 nucleotides align to TRBD1. CDR3 size: 17 residues. J lost 2 bases, V lost 4 bases, and 12 bases had no gene match. Germline CDR1 SGHRS, CDR2 YFSETQ. The chain's CDR3 is CASSGLGQADNTDTQYF. The CDR3 DNA sequence: TGCGCCAGCAGCGGGCTGGGACAGGCTGACAACACAGATACGCAGTATTTT.

This chain joins TRBV19 and TRBJ1-4; D perhaps matches TRBD1 (6 bases). Trimming cost V 3 bases and J 7 bases, with 18 bases left between them. In germline, CDR1 is LNHDA, CDR2 SQIVND (reference sequence). The CDR3 is made up of 16 amino acids. DNA for the CDR3: TGTGCCAGTAGTATCAGCCGACAGGATATCGGTGAAAAACTGTTTTTT. Translated, it gives CASSISRQDIGEKLFF.

This clone turned up a few times. The rearrangement uses TRBV5-6 and TRBJ1-2; D unclear. Trimming shortened V by 0 bases and J by 7 bases, and 10 bases separated the two germline ends. The CDR3 has 13 amino acids. The germline gives CDR1 SGHDT, CDR2 YYEEEE. As DNA, the CDR3 is TGTGCCAGCAGCTTGGCGGGTCCGGGTGGCTACACCTTC. Its protein is CASSLAGPGGYTF.

The J gene is TRBJ1-2, the V gene TRBV18; D is uncertain. The CDR3 spans 13 residues. The V end lost 2 bases, the J end lost 6 bases, and 10 bases lay between the germline ends. Per germline, CDR1 KGHSH and CDR2 LQKENI. The CDR3 DNA follows: TGTGCCAGCTCACCAAGGACGGGAGATGGCTACACCTTC. This encodes CASSPRTGDGYTF.

This clone turned up a few times. This rearrangement joins TRBV6-5 to TRBJ2-1, with a tentative D call TRBD1 (5 bases). The germline CDR1 and CDR2 sequences are MNHEY and SVGAGI. Trimming left V 6 bases short and J 10 bases short, with 10 bases between. This CDR3 spans 11 amino acids. The CDR3 spells CASRKQDEQFF. The CDR3 region has the DNA TGTGCCAGCAGGAAACAGGACGAGCAGTTCTTC.

J is TRBJ1-5 and V is TRBV2; TRBD1 might be the D (5 bases). V was trimmed by 6 bases and J by 1 base, leaving 13 bases between them. CDR1 SNHLY and CDR2 FYNNEI come from the germline V gene. CDR3 size: 15 residues. CDR3 loop: CASRGIQGSNQPQHF. Here the CDR3 DNA reads TGTGCCAGCAGAGGTATCCAGGGAAGCAATCAGCCCCAGCATTTT. Variable domain in full (rest from reference TRBV2 and TRBJ1-5): EPEVTQTPSHQVTQMGQEVILRCVPISNHLYFYWYRQILGQKVEFLVSFYNNEISEKSEIFDDQFSVERPDGSNFTLKIRSTKLEDSAMYFCASRGIQGSNQPQHFGDGTRLSIL.

V usage is TRBV4-1 and J usage is TRBJ1-5; D may be TRBD1 (6 bases). V was shortened by 1 base and J by 3 bases, with 13 bases between the two germline ends. Germline assignment: CDR1 MGHRA and CDR2 YSYEKL. The CDR3 is 16 residues long. This CDR3 reads CASSQGPGQFNQPQHF. The CDR3 DNA reads as TGCGCCAGCAGCCAAGGACCAGGACAGTTCAATCAGCCCCAGCATTTT.

This clone was recorded once. V and J are TRBV10-1 and TRBJ2-5; 8 bases are shared with TRBD1. The V and J ends lost 5 bases and 5 bases, in that order; junction bases with no gene match: 7. The CDR3 is 14 amino acids. Germline CDR1 and CDR2: WNHNN and SYGVQD (reference sequence). CDR3 protein: CASSFQGARETQYF. CDR3 in DNA: TGCGCCAGCAGTTTCCAGGGGGCCAGGGAGACCCAGTACTTC.

The V gene is TRBV27, the J gene TRBJ2-5; TRBD2 matches at 7 bases. The better agreement between TRBJ2-7 and the DNA end casts doubt on the J call. This CDR3 contains 16 residues. In germline, CDR1 is MNHEY, CDR2 SMNVEV (reference sequence). CDR3 sequence reads: CASSQPITGGSYEQYF. As DNA, the CDR3 is TGTGCCAGCAGTCAACCCATAACGGGGGGCTCCTACGAGCAGTACTTC.

The chain employs TRBV25-1 and TRBJ2-5; 7 nucleotides align to TRBD1. The germline gives CDR1 MGHDK, CDR2 SYGVNS. This CDR3 spans 13 amino acids. The V gene end was trimmed by 3 bases and the J gene end by 4 bases; junction bases not matched to a gene: 2. CDR3 in amino acids: CASSDDRVETQYF. The CDR3 DNA follows: TGTGCCAGCAGTGATGACAGGGTAGAGACCCAGTACTTC. Supplemented by reference TRBV25-1 and TRBJ2-5, the full variable domain reads EADIYQTPRYLVIGTGKKITLECSQTMGHDKMYWYQQDPGMELHLIHYSYGVNSTEKGDLSSESTVSRIRTEHFPLTLESARPSHTSQYLCASSDDRVETQYFGPGTRLLVL.

This clone has more than one count but fewer than ten. The J gene is TRBJ2-5, the V gene TRBV29-1, with TRBD1 matching over 7 bases. The V and J ends lost 1 base and 4 bases, in that order; junction bases with no gene match: 9. The germline gives CDR1 SQVTM, CDR2 ANQGSEA. The length of the CDR3 is 15 residues. This chain's CDR3 is CSVEVVAGGAETQYF. CDR3 in DNA: TGCAGCGTTGAAGTAGTAGCAGGGGGTGCAGAGACCCAGTACTTC. The full variable domain, rest sourced from reference TRBV29-1 and TRBJ2-5, is SAVISQKPSRDICQRGTSLTIQCQVDSQVTMMFWYRQQPGQSLTLIATANQGSEATYESGFVIDKFPISRPNLTFSTLTVSNMSPEDSSIYLCSVEVVAGGAETQYFGPGTRLLVL.

The chain couples TRBV15 to TRBJ2-7; weak D call: TRBD2 (5 bases). The V gene lost 5 bases and the J gene lost 3 bases, with 8 bases spanning the gap. The CDR3 is 12 amino acids. Germline loops: CDR1 LNHNV, CDR2 YYDKDF (reference sequence). The CDR3 DNA reads TGTGCCACCAGCTCTGACTACTACGAGCAGTACTTC. It encodes CATSSDYYEQYF. Using reference TRBV15 and TRBJ2-7 for the parts outside the CDR3, the full variable domain is DAMVIQNPRYQVTQFGKPVTLSCSQTLNHNVMYWYQQKSSQAPKLLFHYYDKDFNNEADTPDNFQSRRPNTSFCFLDIRSPGLGDTAMYLCATSSDYYEQYFGPGTRLTVT.

The rearrangement links TRBV27 to TRBJ2-5; TRBD1 aligns across 9 bases. The CDR3 is made up of 18 amino acids. CDR1 and CDR2 from the germline V gene are MNHEY and SMNVEV (reference sequence). V was clipped by 2 bases and J by 5 bases; unmatched bases: 15. The CDR3 sequence is CASSLLWDRDKGKETQYF. The CDR3 bases are TGTGCCAGCAGTTTACTGTGGGACAGGGATAAGGGGAAGGAGACCCAGTACTTC.

This sequence joins TRBV19 and TRBJ1-2; 9 bases fit TRBD1. Germline assignment: CDR1 LNHDA and CDR2 SQIVND (reference sequence). The CDR3 has 16 amino acids. V gave up 10 bases and J gave up 2 bases; unmatched junction bases: 14. CDR3 in DNA: TGTGCCATCAATAAAGGGGGACAGGGTAGGAACTATGGCTACACCTTC. Translation: CAINKGGQGRNYGYTF.

The chain employs TRBV29-1 and TRBJ1-1; TRBD1 matches at 9 bases. The CDR3 spans 13 residues. Germline lookup yields CDR1 SQVTM and CDR2 ANQGSEA. J lost 4 bases, V lost 6 bases, and 6 bases had no gene match. CDR3 coding DNA: TGCAGCGTCAACAGGGGGCCGGGCACTGAAGCTTTCTTT. Translating gives CSVNRGPGTEAFF.

The gene calls are TRBV25-1 and TRBJ1-2; D might be TRBD1 (5 bases). Per the germline V gene, CDR1 is MGHDK and CDR2 is SYGVNS. The CDR3 covers 14 residues. V was shortened by 2 bases and J by 8 bases, with 15 bases between the two germline ends. CDR3 sequence reads: CASSESGRVGGYTF. CDR3 nucleotides: TGTGCCAGCAGTGAAAGTGGCAGGGTCGGCGGCTACACCTTC.